The clone carrying this TCR beta chain was counted a few times. No antigen is known for it. The sample originates from a study of beta chain features in type 1 diabetes. Study-wide findings and caveats: Compared to healthy donors, patients appeared to have naive, central memory and Treg TCRB repertoires that were more alike. VDJ junctions in type 1 diabetes patients carried more deletions and fewer insertions. All four CD4+ subsets from Type 1 diabetes patients carried moderately but significantly shorter TCRB CDR3s.

Trimming removed 4 bases at V and 2 bases at J, with 12 bases between. Germline values: CDR1 SGHDT, CDR2 YYEEEE. This CDR3 is built from 14 residues. All of the isolated RNA was reverse transcribed, so expressed TCRB transcripts were sequenced. Clones were sequenced by immunoSEQ multiplex PCR, and TCRdb holds only the in-frame ones, with some missing. The sample yields more than 120,000 clones, about 12% seen once. The authors sorted CD4+ naive, central memory, regulatory and stem cell-like memory cells via CD45RO/CCR7/CD25/CD127/CD95/CD27. Input material: central memory CD4+ T cells from blood. The source of this sequence is a man younger than 35 with type 1 diabetes. This rearrangement joins TRBV5-6 to TRBJ1-1; D is perhaps TRBD1 (6 bases). CDR3 bases: TGTGCCAGCAGCCCCACAGGGTTTAACACTGAAGCTTTCTTT. Encoded protein: CASSPTGFNTEAFF.